A selection of T cell receptor beta chains follows, all from one sample in a study of blood T cell repertoires in COVID-19. TCRdb's copy holds only in-frame clones and misses some; the assay was immunoSEQ multiplex PCR. Among about 220,000 clones, roughly 85% were seen once, and the ten largest hold 2.4%. Sequenced input: peripheral blood. These receptors came from a woman between 65 and 79 years old with COVID-19, enrolled during active disease. The CDR3 runs from the conserved cysteine through the conserved F or W. Fields, in order: CDR3 DNA, CDR3 protein, J gene, V gene, D gene, clone size. D genes are given only for firm matches. Size values are once, few and many counts, or a class for expanded clones, and some rows have none.

CDR3nt: TGCAGCGGATTGGGACTCGGGGGCACTGAAGCTTTCTTT
CDR3aa: CSGLGLGGTEAFF
j_gene: TRBJ1-1
v_gene: TRBV29-1
d_gene: NA
abundance: NA

CDR3nt: TGTGCCAGCAGTATGACAGGGAACACTGAAGCTTTCTTT
CDR3aa: CASSMTGNTEAFF
j_gene: TRBJ1-1
v_gene: TRBV6-4
d_gene: NA
abundance: NA

CDR3nt: TGTGCCAGCAGCCAAGCCCATGTCGATCTCCGCGAGGGTTGGAGCACAGATACGCAGTATTTT
CDR3aa: CASSQAHVDLREGWSTDTQYF
j_gene: TRBJ2-3
v_gene: TRBV3-1/TRBV3-2
d_gene: NA
abundance: NA

CDR3nt: TGTGCCAGCAGTTCGTTACTAGGGACCGGGGAGCTGTTTTTT
CDR3aa: CASSSLLGTGELFF
j_gene: TRBJ2-2
v_gene: TRBV6-2/TRBV6-3
d_gene: NA
abundance: NA

CDR3nt: TGTGCCAGCAGCCAAAGCCAGCGATCTGAAGCTTTCTTT
CDR3aa: CASSQSQRSEAFF
j_gene: TRBJ1-1
v_gene: TRBV5-4
d_gene: NA
abundance: NA

CDR3nt: TGCGCCAGCAGCCAAGATAGCGAAGAAAAACTGTTTTTT
CDR3aa: CASSQDSEEKLFF
j_gene: TRBJ1-4
v_gene: TRBV4-1
d_gene: NA
abundance: once

CDR3nt: TGTGCCAGCAGCTCCTTAGCGGGGTTTAGGGACGAGCAGTACTTC
CDR3aa: CASSSLAGFRDEQYF
j_gene: TRBJ2-7
v_gene: TRBV11-2
d_gene: TRBD2
abundance: NA

CDR3nt: TGTGCCTGGAGCCTACAGGGTCGAGAGACCCAGTACTTC
CDR3aa: CAWSLQGRETQYF
j_gene: TRBJ2-5
v_gene: TRBV30
d_gene: NA
abundance: NA

CDR3nt: TGTGCCAGCAGCCAAGAATTGTCAGGGTGGAACTATGGCTACACCTTC
CDR3aa: CASSQELSGWNYGYTF
j_gene: TRBJ1-2
v_gene: TRBV4-2
d_gene: NA
abundance: NA

CDR3nt: TGCGCCAGCAGTCCCCTCACAGGCCCAGCTTTCTTT
CDR3aa: CASSPLTGPAFF
j_gene: TRBJ1-1
v_gene: TRBV4-3
d_gene: NA
abundance: NA

CDR3nt: TGTGCCATCAGTGAGTCGAACGGGTTTGAAGCTTTCTTT
CDR3aa: CAISESNGFEAFF
j_gene: TRBJ1-1
v_gene: TRBV10-3
d_gene: NA
abundance: NA

CDR3nt: TGTGCCAGCAGCTTACCTTCTGAGACCCAGTACTTC
CDR3aa: CASSLPSETQYF
j_gene: TRBJ2-5
v_gene: TRBV13
d_gene: NA
abundance: NA

CDR3nt: TGTGCCAGCAGTTCCCGACAGGGGGATTCACCCCTCCACTTT
CDR3aa: CASSSRQGDSPLHF
j_gene: TRBJ1-6
v_gene: TRBV6-6
d_gene: TRBD1
abundance: NA

CDR3nt: TGTGCCAGCAGCGTAGGTGGAGGTGAGCAAGAGACCCAGTACTTC
CDR3aa: CASSVGGGEQETQYF
j_gene: TRBJ2-5
v_gene: TRBV9
d_gene: NA
abundance: NA

CDR3nt: TGTGCCAGCAGCTTGGGGGCAGGGGGTACTTTCTATGGCTACACCTTC
CDR3aa: CASSLGAGGTFYGYTF
j_gene: TRBJ1-2
v_gene: TRBV5-4
d_gene: TRBD1
abundance: NA

CDR3nt: TGTGCCAGCAGCGGGACAGACTATAATTCACCCCTCCACTTT
CDR3aa: CASSGTDYNSPLHF
j_gene: TRBJ1-6
v_gene: TRBV11-3
d_gene: TRBD1
abundance: few

CDR3nt: TGTGCCAGCAGCTCCGGGACAGATAATGAGCAGTTCTTC
CDR3aa: CASSSGTDNEQFF
j_gene: TRBJ2-1
v_gene: TRBV5-4
d_gene: TRBD1
abundance: NA

CDR3nt: TGTGCCAGTAGACGACAGGGGGCTGAAGCTTTCTTT
CDR3aa: CASRRQGAEAFF
j_gene: TRBJ1-1
v_gene: TRBV19
d_gene: TRBD1
abundance: once

CDR3nt: TGTGCCAGCAGTTGGGACAGGGCTAACTATGGCTACACCTTC
CDR3aa: CASSWDRANYGYTF
j_gene: TRBJ1-2
v_gene: TRBV2
d_gene: TRBD1
abundance: few

CDR3nt: TGTGCCAGCAGCGTCGGGAGTCCTGGCTACACCTTC
CDR3aa: CASSVGSPGYTF
j_gene: TRBJ1-2
v_gene: TRBV6-2/TRBV6-3
d_gene: NA
abundance: NA

CDR3nt: TGTGCCAGCAGCCAAGCGGAGAGGGCCAACGTCCTGACTTTC
CDR3aa: CASSQAERANVLTF
j_gene: TRBJ2-6
v_gene: TRBV4-2
d_gene: NA
abundance: NA

CDR3nt: TGTGCCAGCAGCTTGGCCGGGGGAAAGGATACGCAGTATTTT
CDR3aa: CASSLAGGKDTQYF
j_gene: TRBJ2-3
v_gene: TRBV7-2
d_gene: NA
abundance: NA

CDR3nt: TGTGCCAGCAGCTTAGAACAGACGAACACTGAAGCTTTCTTT
CDR3aa: CASSLEQTNTEAFF
j_gene: TRBJ1-1
v_gene: TRBV7-8
d_gene: NA
abundance: NA

CDR3nt: TGTGCCAGCAGTGAAATTAGCTGGTTGAGGACTAGCGAGTACGAGCAGTACTTC
CDR3aa: CASSEISWLRTSEYEQYF
j_gene: TRBJ2-7
v_gene: TRBV2
d_gene: TRBD2
abundance: once

CDR3nt: TGTGCCAGCAGCTTAGCCACAGGGGCGGGCACTGAAGCTTTCTTT
CDR3aa: CASSLATGAGTEAFF
j_gene: TRBJ1-1
v_gene: TRBV7-2
d_gene: TRBD1
abundance: NA

CDR3nt: TGTGCCAGCAGCCTTCGACAGGCCAATCAGCCCCAGCATTTT
CDR3aa: CASSLRQANQPQHF
j_gene: TRBJ1-5
v_gene: TRBV11-2
d_gene: NA
abundance: NA

CDR3nt: TGCAGCGCCGGGACAGGGGGATCAAATAGCAATCAGCCCCAGCATTTT
CDR3aa: CSAGTGGSNSNQPQHF
j_gene: TRBJ1-5
v_gene: TRBV29-1
d_gene: TRBD1
abundance: NA

CDR3nt: TGTGCCAGCAGCTTGAAGGGGGCCGACTCTGAAAAACTGTTTTTT
CDR3aa: CASSLKGADSEKLFF
j_gene: TRBJ1-4
v_gene: TRBV7-2
d_gene: TRBD1
abundance: NA

CDR3nt: TGTGCCGCCACGACAGGGGGCGGTAATGGCTACACCTTC
CDR3aa: CAATTGGGNGYTF
j_gene: TRBJ1-2
v_gene: TRBV6-5
d_gene: TRBD1
abundance: NA

CDR3nt: TGTGCCACCAGCTCCGATAGCGGATCCCACAATGAGCAGTTCTTC
CDR3aa: CATSSDSGSHNEQFF
j_gene: TRBJ2-1
v_gene: TRBV15
d_gene: NA
abundance: NA

CDR3nt: TGCAGCGTGGCGGACAGGGGGCTTGTCTATGGCTACACCTTC
CDR3aa: CSVADRGLVYGYTF
j_gene: TRBJ1-2
v_gene: TRBV29-1
d_gene: TRBD1
abundance: NA

CDR3nt: TGTGCCAGTAGGGAAGAGGACAGGGCAAACATTCAGTACTTC
CDR3aa: CASREEDRANIQYF
j_gene: TRBJ2-4
v_gene: TRBV19
d_gene: TRBD1
abundance: NA

CDR3nt: TGTGCCAGTAGTTCGGGACAGCTATGGGATGGCTACACCTTC
CDR3aa: CASSSGQLWDGYTF
j_gene: TRBJ1-2
v_gene: TRBV19
d_gene: TRBD1
abundance: NA

CDR3nt: TGTGCCAGCAACCTCCAGGGGGAGAACACTGAAGCTTTCTTT
CDR3aa: CASNLQGENTEAFF
j_gene: TRBJ1-1
v_gene: TRBV5-6
d_gene: TRBD1
abundance: NA

CDR3nt: TGTGCCAGCAGGTCCAACGACAGGCTCGGATCCTACACCTTC
CDR3aa: CASRSNDRLGSYTF
j_gene: TRBJ1-2
v_gene: TRBV5-4
d_gene: NA
abundance: NA

CDR3nt: TGCGCCAGCAGCCAAGGGTCCTCTAGCAGATTGCAAGAGACCCAGTACTTC
CDR3aa: CASSQGSSSRLQETQYF
j_gene: TRBJ2-5
v_gene: TRBV4-1
d_gene: NA
abundance: NA

CDR3nt: TGTGCCAGCAGAAAGGAGGGGGCGCATACTGAAGCTTTCTTT
CDR3aa: CASRKEGAHTEAFF
j_gene: TRBJ1-1
v_gene: TRBV2
d_gene: TRBD1
abundance: NA

CDR3nt: TGTGCCAGCTCACCAATGGACTACCCCTCTACCTACGAGCAGTACTTT
CDR3aa: CASSPMDYPSTYEQYF
j_gene: TRBJ2-7
v_gene: TRBV18
d_gene: NA
abundance: once

CDR3nt: TGTGCCAGCACCGAGGGCACGGTCCAAGAGACCCAGTACTTC
CDR3aa: CASTEGTVQETQYF
j_gene: TRBJ2-5
v_gene: TRBV11-2
d_gene: NA
abundance: NA

CDR3nt: TGTGCCAGTAGTATAATGATTGGTAGGACAGGGGAGGGTTACGAGCAGTACTTC
CDR3aa: CASSIMIGRTGEGYEQYF
j_gene: TRBJ2-7
v_gene: TRBV19
d_gene: TRBD1
abundance: few

CDR3nt: TGTGCCAGTACCAACATCAGGGGGGCGCCCACAGCGGAAAAACTGTTTTTT
CDR3aa: CASTNIRGAPTAEKLFF
j_gene: TRBJ1-4
v_gene: TRBV19
d_gene: TRBD1
abundance: NA

CDR3nt: TGCGCCAGCAGCTTGGCCGGGGGGAGTGAACAGCCCCAGCATTTT
CDR3aa: CASSLAGGSEQPQHF
j_gene: TRBJ1-5
v_gene: TRBV5-1
d_gene: NA
abundance: NA

CDR3nt: TGCGCCAGCAGCCCAGGGACAGCTGGAAACACCATATATTTT
CDR3aa: CASSPGTAGNTIYF
j_gene: TRBJ1-3
v_gene: TRBV5-1
d_gene: TRBD1
abundance: NA

CDR3nt: TGTGCCAGTAGTATACAGGAGACCCAGTACTTC
CDR3aa: CASSIQETQYF
j_gene: TRBJ2-5
v_gene: TRBV19
d_gene: NA
abundance: once

CDR3nt: TGTGCCAGCAGCGTGGGGGACAGGGCCTATGGCTACACCTTC
CDR3aa: CASSVGDRAYGYTF
j_gene: TRBJ1-2
v_gene: TRBV9
d_gene: TRBD1
abundance: NA

CDR3nt: TGTGCCAGCAGCTTGGCCCGCGCCTATGGCTACACCTTC
CDR3aa: CASSLARAYGYTF
j_gene: TRBJ1-2
v_gene: TRBV5-4
d_gene: NA
abundance: NA

CDR3nt: TGTGCCAGTAGTATAGGCCCCACTAGTTCCTACAATGAGCAGTTCTTC
CDR3aa: CASSIGPTSSYNEQFF
j_gene: TRBJ2-1
v_gene: TRBV19
d_gene: NA
abundance: NA

CDR3nt: TGTGCCAGTGGGCCTCCTCTAAGCTCCTACAATGAGCAGTTCTTC
CDR3aa: CASGPPLSSYNEQFF
j_gene: TRBJ2-1
v_gene: TRBV19
d_gene: NA
abundance: NA

CDR3nt: TGTGCCAGCAGCCGCAATAAGGACATCGAGTACGAGCAGTACTTC
CDR3aa: CASSRNKDIEYEQYF
j_gene: TRBJ2-7
v_gene: TRBV5-8
d_gene: NA
abundance: NA

CDR3nt: TGTGCCAGCAGTTACCCCGGGACACTCGATAATTCACCCCTCCACTTT
CDR3aa: CASSYPGTLDNSPLHF
j_gene: TRBJ1-6
v_gene: TRBV6-2/TRBV6-3
d_gene: NA
abundance: NA

CDR3nt: TGTGCCAGCAGCTTAGCCCCGGGACAGGTCTACAATGAGCAGTTCTTC
CDR3aa: CASSLAPGQVYNEQFF
j_gene: TRBJ2-1
v_gene: TRBV7-6
d_gene: TRBD1
abundance: NA

CDR3nt: TGTGCCAGCAGTACCCTTTCAGGGGACAGTCAGCCCCAGCATTTT
CDR3aa: CASSTLSGDSQPQHF
j_gene: TRBJ1-5
v_gene: TRBV27
d_gene: TRBD1
abundance: NA

CDR3nt: TGTGCCAGCAGGATAGGGGGTCTGTATGGCTACACCTTC
CDR3aa: CASRIGGLYGYTF
j_gene: TRBJ1-2
v_gene: TRBV6-5
d_gene: NA
abundance: NA

CDR3nt: TGTGCCAGCAGCTTAGCGGGACAGCCTTTAGGGACCCAGTACTTC
CDR3aa: CASSLAGQPLGTQYF
j_gene: TRBJ2-5
v_gene: TRBV7-2
d_gene: TRBD1
abundance: NA

CDR3nt: TGCAGCGTTGAAACCATGGGGGCGAAGGATACGCAGTATTTT
CDR3aa: CSVETMGAKDTQYF
j_gene: TRBJ2-3
v_gene: TRBV29-1
d_gene: NA
abundance: NA

CDR3nt: TGTGCCAGTAGTATCGGGAGTCGGGGCAATGAGCAGTTCTTC
CDR3aa: CASSIGSRGNEQFF
j_gene: TRBJ2-1
v_gene: TRBV19
d_gene: NA
abundance: NA

CDR3nt: TGTGCCTGGACGGGGGGGGCGGGGAATGAGCAGTTCTTC
CDR3aa: CAWTGGAGNEQFF
j_gene: TRBJ2-1
v_gene: TRBV30
d_gene: TRBD2
abundance: once

CDR3nt: TGTGCCACCAGTGCCGGACAGGGGGTAGGGAACATTCAGTACTTC
CDR3aa: CATSAGQGVGNIQYF
j_gene: TRBJ2-4
v_gene: TRBV24-1
d_gene: TRBD1
abundance: once

CDR3nt: TGTGCCAGCAGCCCTCGGACAGTCGGGAACACTGAAGCTTTCTTT
CDR3aa: CASSPRTVGNTEAFF
j_gene: TRBJ1-1
v_gene: TRBV9
d_gene: NA
abundance: NA

CDR3nt: TGCGCCAGCAGCATATCGACAGGGAATAATTCACCCCTCCACTTT
CDR3aa: CASSISTGNNSPLHF
j_gene: TRBJ1-6
v_gene: TRBV5-1
d_gene: TRBD1
abundance: NA